A single sample is the source of the 15 T cell receptor beta chains below, sequenced in a study of blood T cell repertoires in COVID-19. This table comes from immunoSEQ multiplex PCR, and its TCRdb copy is limited to in-frame clones, with some not included. The data hold about 140,000 clones, with approximately 83% observed a single time. Sequencing was carried out using peripheral blood. These receptors were obtained from a human donor in a cohort sampled during active COVID-19.

The chain has TRBV5-1 and TRBJ1-2; D remains unclear. V was pared by 1 base and J by 7 bases, with 8 bases between. The CDR3 consists of 12 residues. The germline gives CDR1 SGHRS, CDR2 YFSETQ. The CDR3 DNA reads TGCGCCAGCAGCTTGACAAATGGTGGCTACACCTTC. This encodes CASSLTNGGYTF. The full variable domain, rest sourced from reference TRBV5-1 and TRBJ1-2, is KAGVTQTPRYLIKTRGQQVTLSCSPISGHRSVSWYQQTPGQGLQFLFEYFSETQRNKGNFPGRFSGRQFSNSRSEMNVSTLELGDSALYLCASSLTNGGYTFGSGTRLTVV.

The CDR3 sequence: CASTWRGRALETQYF. DNA of the CDR3: TGTGCCAGCACCTGGAGGGGGAGGGCCCTGGAGACCCAGTACTTC. The rearrangement links TRBV7-2 to TRBJ2-5; weak D call: TRBD2 (7 bases). The V gene's germline CDR1 is SGHTA and CDR2 FQGNSA. V gave up 7 bases and J gave up 5 bases, with 20 bases separating them. The CDR3 runs to 15 residues.

CDR3 DNA: TGTGCCAGCAGCTCCAGCGGGGCCGGTGGAGGTAACTATGGCTACACCTTC. Protein product: CASSSSGAGGGNYGYTF. The rearrangement uses TRBV7-9 and TRBJ1-2; a weak D match, TRBD1 (5 bases). Deletions cut 4 bases from V and 1 base from J, with 19 bases between. Germline V gene sequence: CDR1 SEHNR, CDR2 FQNEAQ (reference sequence). The CDR3 contains 17 residues.

This clone was seen a few times. The rearrangement uses TRBV7-3 and TRBJ2-5, with 11 bases matching TRBD1. From germline, CDR1 is SGHTA and CDR2 FQGTGA. CDR3 length: 19 amino acids. Losses at the gene ends were 5 bases for V and 5 bases for J; bases not matched to a gene: 19. CDR3 sequence reads: CASSHHGSGTGGRGETQYF. The CDR3 DNA reads TGTGCCAGCAGCCATCACGGGTCCGGGACAGGGGGTCGCGGGGAGACCCAGTACTTC. The full variable domain, in which reference TRBV7-3 and TRBJ2-5 provide the parts outside the CDR3, is GAGVSQTPSNKVTEKGKYVELRCDPISGHTALYWYRQSLGQGPEFLIYFQGTGAADDSGLPNDRFFAVRPEGSVSTLKIQRTERGDSAVYLCASSHHGSGTGGRGETQYFGPGTRLLVL.

V is TRBV6-1 and J is TRBJ1-2; D remains unclear. The germline V gene has CDR1 MNHNS and CDR2 SASEGT. The CDR3 has 12 amino acids. The V end was cut by 3 bases, the J end by 2 bases, with 4 bases between. The CDR3 DNA reads as TGTGCCAGCAGTGACAGGAACTATGGCTACACCTTC. This gives the protein CASSDRNYGYTF.

J is TRBJ2-1 and V is TRBV9; perhaps TRBD2 as D (6 bases). Germline loops: CDR1 SGDLS, CDR2 YYNGEE. The V end lost 6 bases, the J end lost 9 bases, and 19 bases lay between the germline ends. There are 14 residues in the CDR3. The CDR3 DNA follows: TGTGCCAGCAACCCTTCGGGGGAGGTAGGTGAGCAGTTCTTC. Translation: CASNPSGEVGEQFF.

The chain carries TRBV11-2 and TRBJ2-1; TRBD2 might be the D (5 bases). V lost 3 bases and J 2 bases, leaving 11 bases between the germline ends. Per germline, CDR1 SGHAT and CDR2 FQNNGV. There are 15 residues in the CDR3. The chain's CDR3 is CASSFGADAYNEQFF. The DNA of the CDR3 is TGTGCCAGCAGCTTTGGAGCGGACGCCTACAATGAGCAGTTCTTC.

Worth noting for this clone: Other DNA sequences in this specimen translate into the identical CDR3. The V and J genes are TRBV3-1 (or the pseudogene TRBV3-2) and TRBJ1-5; tentatively, D is TRBD1 (5 bases). The CDR3 extends over 12 amino acids. V was shortened by 2 bases and J by 7 bases, with 6 bases between the two germline ends. CDR1 LGHDT and CDR2 YNNKEL come from the germline V gene (reference sequence). The CDR3: CASSQRGQPQHF. In DNA, the CDR3 is TGTGCCAGCAGCCAACGGGGGCAGCCCCAGCATTTT.

The chain couples TRBV7-9 to TRBJ2-3, with 8 positions matching TRBD2. The CDR3 spans 18 residues. In germline, CDR1 is SEHNR, CDR2 FQNEAQ (reference sequence). V was pared by 5 bases and J by 0 bases, with 13 bases of the junction left unmatched. Written as DNA, the CDR3 is TGTGCCAGCAGCCGACGCTTTCTTAGCGGGGCTAGCACAGATACGCAGTATTTT. Protein sequence: CASSRRFLSGASTDTQYF.

V usage is TRBV24-1 and J usage is TRBJ1-3; 12 bases map to TRBD1. J gave up 0 bases and V 4 bases, and 9 bases lay outside the gene matches. This CDR3 is built from 19 residues. Germline-derived CDR1 and CDR2 are KGHDR and SFDVKD. CDR3 residues: CATSEGPGQGASSGNTIYF. The CDR3 bases are TGTGCCACCAGTGAGGGACCGGGACAGGGGGCGAGCTCTGGAAACACCATATATTTT.

The V call is TRBV6-5, the J call TRBJ2-3, with 7 bases aligning to TRBD2. V trimming: 6 bases; J trimming: 6 bases; junction bases outside the gene matches: 12. This CDR3 region has 15 residues. Germline V lookup: CDR1 MNHEY, CDR2 SVGAGI. This CDR3 reads CASRSVGEGHDTQYF. The CDR3 bases are TGTGCCAGCAGGTCGGTGGGGGAGGGCCATGATACGCAGTATTTT.

This clone was seen only a few times. This rearrangement joins TRBV27 to TRBJ2-2; 7 nucleotides line up with TRBD1. The germline V gene encodes CDR1 MNHEY and CDR2 SMNVEV (reference sequence). V gave up 3 bases and J gave up 7 bases; unmatched junction bases: 8. The CDR3 is 15 residues long. CDR3 sequence (DNA): TGTGCCAGCAGTTTTTCACAGGGGATCGGCGGGGAGCTGTTTTTT. Residues: CASSFSQGIGGELFF.

V is TRBV18 and J is TRBJ1-2; TRBD1 matches at 9 bases. V gave up 5 bases and J gave up 4 bases; unmatched junction bases: 2. The CDR3 contains 13 residues. CDR1 KGHSH and CDR2 LQKENI come from the germline V gene. The CDR3 DNA is TGTGCCAGCTCAGGACAGGGGCTCTATGGCTACACCTTC. Its translation is CASSGQGLYGYTF.

This sequence joins TRBV7-6 and TRBJ2-5; 16 bases align to TRBD2. The trim removed 5 bases at V and 5 bases at J, leaving 5 bases unmatched. Germline-derived CDR1 and CDR2 are SGHVS and FNYEAQ. The CDR3 is made up of 16 amino acids. CDR3 region: CASSGQGLAGGETQYF. CDR3 coding DNA: TGTGCCAGCAGCGGACAGGGACTAGCGGGAGGGGAGACCCAGTACTTC. The entire variable domain, with the rest obtained from reference TRBV7-6 and TRBJ2-5, is as follows: GAGVSQSPRYKVTKRGQDVALRCDPISGHVSLYWYRQALGQGPEFLTYFNYEAQQDKSGLPNDRFSAERPEGSISTLTIQRTEQRDSAMYRCASSGQGLAGGETQYFGPGTRLLVL.

This CDR3 reads CASSLRVQGETQYF. Here the CDR3 DNA reads TGTGCCAGCAGTTTAAGGGTCCAGGGGGAGACCCAGTACTTC. V is TRBV27 and J is TRBJ2-5, with a possible D match to TRBD1 (6 bases). The germline gives CDR1 MNHEY, CDR2 SMNVEV (reference sequence). The CDR3 runs to 14 residues. V was trimmed by 2 bases and J by 5 bases, leaving 12 bases between them.